The 14 T cell receptor beta chains in this list originate from one sample, sequenced in a study of PD-1 blockade in classical Hodgkin lymphoma. Relapses following autologous stem cell transplantation were seen in all patients, with brentuximab vedotin exposure varying. Clones were sequenced by immunoSEQ multiplex PCR, and TCRdb holds only the in-frame ones, with some missing. The table has approximately 21,000 clones, more than 60% seen once. The sample consisted of peripheral blood mononuclear cells (PBMCs), taken at baseline. The receptors here all came from a human donor with classical Hodgkin lymphoma.

This clone turned up a few times. The rearrangement joins TRBV18 to TRBJ1-1; D possibly corresponds to TRBD1 (5 bases). Trimming stripped 3 bases from V and 3 bases from J, with 11 bases between. This CDR3 contains 14 residues. Germline V gene sequence: CDR1 KGHSH, CDR2 LQKENI. The CDR3 DNA reads as TGTGCCAGCTCACCTCCAGGGTCTTACACTGAAGCTTTCTTT. This gives the protein CASSPPGSYTEAFF.

This chain uses TRBV7-9 with TRBJ1-4, with a tentative D call TRBD1 (6 bases). The CDR3 sequence is 15 residues long. With 5 bases removed from V and 8 bases from J, the gap between germline ends came to 18 bases. Germline V gene sequence: CDR1 SEHNR, CDR2 FQNEAQ (reference sequence). CDR3 sequence: CASSREGGREEKLFF. As DNA, the CDR3 is TGTGCCAGCAGCAGAGAGGGGGGCAGGGAAGAAAAACTGTTTTTT.

This rearrangement joins TRBV5-4 to TRBJ2-7, with D perhaps given as TRBD1 or TRBD2 (5 bases each). The CDR3 is made up of 14 amino acids. CDR1 SGHNT and CDR2 YYREEE come from the germline V gene (reference sequence). Trimming removed 0 bases from V and 5 bases from J, with 12 bases in between. The chain's CDR3 is CASSLEGSGHEQYF. The DNA of the CDR3 is TGTGCCAGCAGCTTGGAGGGGAGTGGCCACGAGCAGTACTTC.

The chain employs TRBV6-1 and TRBJ1-1; 7 bases align to TRBD1. The V and J ends lost 5 bases and 5 bases, in that order; junction bases with no gene match: 5. Germline V gives CDR1 MNHNS, CDR2 SASEGT. The CDR3 extends over 13 amino acids. The DNA of the CDR3 is TGTGCCAGCAGTTTGACAGGGCGAACTGAAGCTTTCTTT. Protein sequence: CASSLTGRTEAFF.

The genes are TRBV5-1 and TRBJ1-3; a weak D match, TRBD1 (6 bases). Trimming shortened V by 5 bases and J by 8 bases, and 17 bases separated the two germline ends. The V gene's germline CDR1 is SGHRS and CDR2 YFSETQ. The CDR3 totals 14 residues. CDR3 loop: CASRFRGSGDTIYF. The CDR3 DNA sequence: TGCGCCAGCAGATTCAGGGGATCCGGAGACACCATATATTTT.

The rearrangement uses TRBV2 and TRBJ2-7, with a possible D match to TRBD2 (6 bases). The CDR3 spans 15 residues. The germline gives CDR1 SNHLY, CDR2 FYNNEI. V gave up 2 bases and J gave up 0 bases, with 11 bases separating them. The CDR3 DNA reads as TGTGCCAGCAGTGAACCGGGGGAAGTCTCCTACGAGCAGTACTTC. Residues: CASSEPGEVSYEQYF.

V and J are TRBV5-8 and TRBJ1-5; tentative D call: TRBD1 (5 bases). Trimming stripped 3 bases from V and 6 bases from J, with 10 bases between. CDR3 length: 13 residues. Germline V gives CDR1 SGHTS, CDR2 YDEGEE. The CDR3 loop is CASSSGRFQPQHF. As DNA, the CDR3 is TGTGCCAGCAGCTCGGGGCGATTTCAGCCCCAGCATTTT.

The V gene is TRBV5-4, the J gene TRBJ2-3; TRBD2 agrees at 9 bases. V was pared by 4 bases and J by 1 base, with 7 bases of the junction left unmatched. The CDR3 extends over 16 amino acids. CDR1 and CDR2 from the germline V gene are SGHNT and YYREEE (reference sequence). The CDR3 DNA reads as TGTGCCAGCAGCATACCGGCGGGGGGGCGCACAGATACGCAGTATTTT. It codes for CASSIPAGGRTDTQYF. The whole variable domain, filled in from reference TRBV5-4 and TRBJ2-3, reads ETGVTQSPTHLIKTRGQQVTLRCSSQSGHNTVSWYQQALGQGPQFIFQYYREEENGRGNFPPRFSGLQFPNYSSELNVNALELDDSALYLCASSIPAGGRTDTQYFGPGTRLTVL.

The chain uses TRBV5-4 and TRBJ1-4, with D tentatively TRBD1 (5 bases). The CDR3 covers 14 residues. CDR1 SGHNT and CDR2 YYREEE come from the germline V gene (reference sequence). V shed 4 bases and J shed 3 bases, with 10 bases lying between them. CDR3 DNA: TGTGCCAGCAGCAAGACAGCGGCTAATGAAAAACTGTTTTTT. Protein sequence: CASSKTAANEKLFF.

This chain uses TRBV10-3 with TRBJ1-1; D gene uncertain. The CDR3 has 15 residues. V lost 10 bases to trimming and J lost 0 bases, with 18 bases between them. The germline CDR1 and CDR2 sequences are ENHRY and SYGVKD. CDR3 sequence (DNA): TGTGCCACCTTAACGGACGGAAGCATGAACACTGAAGCTTTCTTT. Translating gives CATLTDGSMNTEAFF.

This clone was found once. This rearrangement joins TRBV18 to TRBJ1-3; D is undetermined. CDR3 length: 14 amino acids. Germline CDR1 KGHSH, CDR2 LQKENI. Between the trimmed V and J ends, which lost 2 bases and 0 bases, there was a span of 5 bases. CDR3 protein: CASSPGISGNTIYF. CDR3 sequence (DNA): TGTGCCAGCTCACCAGGGATCTCTGGAAACACCATATATTTT.

This clone was recorded once. This chain joins TRBV30 and TRBJ2-1; no definite D call. There are 11 residues in the CDR3. Between the trimmed V and J ends, which lost 0 bases and 9 bases, there was a span of 6 bases. Germline assignment: CDR1 GTSNPN and CDR2 SVGIG (reference sequence). This chain's CDR3 is CAWSVEVEQFF. The CDR3 DNA sequence: TGTGCCTGGAGTGTAGAAGTTGAGCAGTTCTTC.

This chain connects TRBV7-6 to TRBJ1-4; TRBD1 agrees at 10 bases. Looked up from germline, CDR1 is SGHVS and CDR2 is FNYEAQ. With 1 base clipped from V and 7 bases from J, the junction kept 9 bases outside the gene matches. The CDR3 runs 17 residues. This CDR3 is CASSLDGTGALSEKLFF. CDR3 in DNA: TGTGCCAGCAGCTTAGATGGGACAGGGGCGCTCAGTGAAAAACTGTTTTTT.

The chain carries TRBV6-6 and TRBJ2-7; tentatively, D is TRBD2 (6 bases). CDR1 is MNHNY, CDR2 SVGAGI, per germline (reference sequence). Trimming cost V 2 bases and J 9 bases, with 14 bases left between them. The CDR3 covers 13 residues. The CDR3 sequence is CASSYGAGRAQYF. In nucleotides, the CDR3 is TGTGCCAGCAGTTACGGGGCGGGGCGGGCGCAGTACTTC.